A single sample is the source of the 20 T cell receptor beta chains below, sequenced in a study of cytomegalovirus exposure and HLA in healthy donors. PCR primers comprised 60 Vbeta and 13 Jbeta primers. TCRdb keeps only in-frame clones here, not all; method: immunoSEQ multiplex PCR. This table holds some 180,000 clones, 81% found once. Source material: PBMCs. Receptors were obtained from a man aged 40-49 years in good health and CMV-seropositive.

The CDR3 bases are TGTGCCAGCAGTGGGGTATGGGGGCTGTATTCACCCCTCCACTTT. Amino acid sequence: CASSGVWGLYSPLHF. The J gene is TRBJ1-6, the V gene TRBV6-5, with a tentative D call TRBD1 (6 bases). Germline values: CDR1 MNHEY, CDR2 SVGAGI. This CDR3 contains 15 residues. V was cut by 5 bases and J by 8 bases, with 16 bases left in between.

The CDR3 region is CAWRRQGANGELFF. The CDR3, as DNA: TGTGCCTGGAGGAGACAGGGGGCGAACGGGGAGCTGTTTTTT. This chain uses TRBV30 with TRBJ2-2; TRBD1 agrees at 10 bases. The germline V gene encodes CDR1 GTSNPN and CDR2 SVGIG (reference sequence). The CDR3 extends over 14 amino acids. Losses at the gene ends were 3 bases for V and 7 bases for J; bases not matched to a gene: 5.

This sequence joins TRBV18 and TRBJ1-4; 7 nucleotides agree with TRBD1. CDR1 is KGHSH, CDR2 LQKENI, per germline. The CDR3 contains 17 residues. The J segment lost 4 bases and the V segment lost 3 bases, leaving 11 bases of the junction unmatched. The CDR3 reads CASSPFRDSQSNEKLFF. Written as DNA, the CDR3 is TGTGCCAGCTCACCGTTCCGGGACAGCCAAAGTAATGAAAAACTGTTTTTT. The full variable domain, in which reference TRBV18 and TRBJ1-4 provide the parts outside the CDR3, is NAGVMQNPRHLVRRRGQEARLRCSPMKGHSHVYWYRQLPEEGLKFMVYLQKENIIDESGMPKERFSAEFPKEGPSILRIQQVVRGDSAAYFCASSPFRDSQSNEKLFFGSGTQLSVL.

The chain links TRBV25-1 to TRBJ1-2, with 8 bases matching TRBD1. This CDR3 has 17 residues. V shed 3 bases, J shed 1 base, and the junction held 10 bases outside the gene matches. Looked up from germline, CDR1 is MGHDK and CDR2 is SYGVNS. The CDR3 sequence: CASSDGTGRSFNYGYTF. As DNA, the CDR3 is TGTGCCAGCAGTGATGGGACAGGCCGGAGCTTTAACTATGGCTACACCTTC.

As for this clone: At one end the junction does not follow the germline gene, possibly because of a read error. The genes are TRBV7-8 and TRBJ2-5, with D perhaps TRBD1 (5 bases). Germline V lookup: CDR1 SGHVS, CDR2 FQNEAQ. The CDR3 runs to 14 residues. CDR3 sequence: CASSLGTLEETQHF. In DNA, the CDR3 is TGTGCCAGCAGCTTAGGGACACTCGAAGAGACCCAGCACTTC. The variable domain in full, completed from reference TRBV7-8 and TRBJ2-5, reads GAGVSQSPRYKVAKRGQDVALRCDPISGHVSLFWYQQALGQGPEFLTYFQNEAQLDKSGLPSDRFFAERPEGSVSTLKIQRTQQEDSAVYLCASSLGTLEETQHFGPGTRLLVL.

V usage is TRBV15 and J usage is TRBJ2-7; unclear D gene. The ends were cut back, 0 bases at V and 3 bases at J, with 6 bases in the middle. Germline V gene data show CDR1 as LNHNV and CDR2 as YYDKDF (reference sequence). The CDR3 spans 13 residues. This chain's CDR3 is CATSRELNYEQYF. In DNA, the CDR3 is TGTGCCACCAGCAGAGAACTCAACTACGAGCAGTACTTC.

This clone has more than one count but fewer than ten. Other DNA sequences within the sample encode an identical CDR3. The chain joins TRBV6-1 to TRBJ1-5; D is undetermined. The V end was cut by 5 bases, the J end by 2 bases, with 4 bases between. The CDR3 runs 12 residues. Germline values: CDR1 MNHNS, CDR2 SASEGT. This CDR3 is CASSSGNQPQHF. DNA for the CDR3: TGTGCCAGCAGTTCGGGCAATCAGCCCCAGCATTTT.

J is TRBJ1-2 and V is TRBV28; D not certain. Trimming took 3 bases from V and 1 from J, leaving 12 bases between them. CDR1 is MDHEN and CDR2 is SYDVKM in the germline V gene. CDR3 length equals 15 residues. In DNA, the CDR3 is TGTGCCAGCAGTTTGGGCCGCTTGGTTAACTATGGCTACACCTTC. It encodes CASSLGRLVNYGYTF.

There are a few counts of this clone. This chain links TRBV6-1 with TRBJ1-1; tentatively, D is TRBD1 (6 bases). The length of the CDR3 is 18 residues. Trimming cost V 3 bases and J 4 bases, with 24 bases left between them. Germline loops: CDR1 MNHNS, CDR2 SASEGT. DNA for the CDR3: TGTGCCAGCAGTGAGGCCGCGGGTTGGACAGCTGGGACCACTGAAGCTTTCTTT. It encodes CASSEAAGWTAGTTEAFF.

A remark on this clone: Other DNA sequences in this sample translate to the same CDR3. The chain joins TRBV18 to TRBJ2-7; 7 positions agree with TRBD1. Germline trimming cut 3 bases from V and 0 bases from J; bases unmatched to any gene: 2. The CDR3 has 14 residues. Germline CDR1 reads KGHSH; CDR2 reads LQKENI. Here the CDR3 reads CASSPGTASYEQYF. The CDR3 DNA reads as TGTGCCAGCTCACCCGGGACAGCCTCCTACGAGCAGTACTTC.

The CDR3 sequence: CASGYFDRVSPEQYF. The CDR3 DNA reads TGCGCCAGCGGATACTTTGACAGGGTCTCACCCGAGCAGTACTTC. This sequence joins TRBV23-1 and TRBJ2-7, with 7 positions matching TRBD1. Being an ORF, TRBV23-1 has a function that is uncertain. The trim removed 8 bases at V and 6 bases at J, leaving 16 bases unmatched. The CDR3 consists of 15 residues.

CDR3 sequence: CASSFDPAGGPYEQYF. Written as DNA, the CDR3 is TGTGCCAGCAGCTTCGACCCAGCGGGAGGCCCCTACGAGCAGTACTTC. The chain couples TRBV7-8 to TRBJ2-7; the match to TRBD2 covers 9 bases. V lost 3 bases to trimming and J lost 2 bases; unmatched junction nucleotides: 8. In germline, CDR1 is SGHVS, CDR2 FQNEAQ. The CDR3 has 16 amino acids.

The chain is built from TRBV10-2 and TRBJ1-6; TRBD1 aligns across 7 bases. Germline V gives CDR1 WSHSY, CDR2 SAAADI. This CDR3 is built from 14 residues. J was trimmed by 9 bases and V by 6 bases; bases with no gene match: 8. The CDR3: CASSQQGQGSPLHF. CDR3 sequence (DNA): TGCGCCAGCAGCCAACAGGGGCAAGGTTCACCCCTCCACTTT.

This chain's CDR3 is CASSGTVFNEKLFF. The CDR3 nucleotides are TGTGCCAGCAGTGGTACAGTCTTTAATGAAAAACTGTTTTTT. V usage is TRBV6-5 and J usage is TRBJ1-4; D remains ambiguous. This CDR3 region has 14 residues. With 5 bases removed from V and 4 bases from J, the gap between germline ends came to 11 bases. Germline V lookup: CDR1 MNHEY, CDR2 SVGAGI.

The J gene is TRBJ2-2, the V gene TRBV18; D is uncertain. Germline lookup yields CDR1 KGHSH and CDR2 LQKENI. The CDR3 is made up of 11 amino acids. The V and J ends lost 6 bases and 8 bases respectively, with 7 bases between them. The CDR3 region has the DNA TGTGCCAGCTCCCTGTCGGGGGAGCTGTTTTTT. Translated: CASSLSGELFF.

This chain joins TRBV5-1 and TRBJ2-5; 10 positions agree with TRBD2. The CDR3 extends over 15 amino acids. Trimming took 2 bases from V and 5 from J; bases not matched to a gene: 6. CDR1 and CDR2 from the germline V gene are SGHRS and YFSETQ. The CDR3 DNA is TGCGCCAGCAGCTTAGGTAGCGGGGGGCGTGAGACCCAGTACTTC. Translated, it gives CASSLGSGGRETQYF.

The gene calls are TRBV4-3 and TRBJ1-4; D is unclear. The CDR3 is 15 residues long. Trimming took off 0 bases at V and 8 bases at J, with 13 bases between the two ends. Germline V gene sequence: CDR1 LGHNA, CDR2 YSLEER. CDR3: CASSQDRVEEEKLFF. The CDR3 DNA reads TGCGCCAGCAGCCAAGATAGGGTGGAGGAAGAAAAACTGTTTTTT.

Worth noting for this clone: Compared with germline, one end of the junction differs, possibly owing to a read error. The chain joins TRBV2 to TRBJ1-5, with 8 nucleotides matching TRBD1. The CDR3 is made up of 15 amino acids. Germline CDR1 SNHLY, CDR2 FYNNEI. The CDR3 DNA is TGTGCCAGCAGTGACCGGACAGGGAACAATCAGCCCCGGCATTTT. This sequence encodes CASSDRTGNNQPRHF. Complete variable domain (other parts from reference TRBV2 and TRBJ1-5): EPEVTQTPSHQVTQMGQEVILRCVPISNHLYFYWYRQILGQKVEFLVSFYNNEISEKSEIFDDQFSVERPDGSNFTLKIRSTKLEDSAMYFCASSDRTGNNQPRHFGDGTRLSIL.

The chain recombines TRBV10-3 with TRBJ2-3; 7 bases match TRBD2. Trimming took 4 bases from V and 6 from J; bases not matched to a gene: 10. The CDR3 consists of 15 residues. The germline V gene encodes CDR1 ENHRY and CDR2 SYGVKD. In nucleotides, the CDR3 is TGTGCCATCAGTGCCACGGGAGGAGAAGCTGATACGCAGTATTTT. Protein product: CAISATGGEADTQYF.

This clone showed up just a few times. V usage is TRBV2 and J usage is TRBJ1-2; 8 bases line up with TRBD1. The germline CDR1 and CDR2 sequences are SNHLY and FYNNEI. This CDR3 is 13 amino acids long. V lost 1 base, J lost 7 bases, and 2 bases stayed unmatched. Here the CDR3 reads CASSEDTGGGYTF. For the CDR3, the DNA is TGTGCCAGCAGTGAAGACACAGGGGGTGGCTACACCTTC.